Sequencing of this T cell receptor beta chain was carried out in a study of T cell repertoires in cytomegalovirus infection. V gave up 2 bases and J gave up 5 bases, with 10 bases separating them. CDR3 length: 14 residues. MiXCR, run by TCRdb on the reads, gives a single entry per CDR3 protein. The sample has more than 400,000 distinct CDR3 sequences; about 25% are singletons. The chain couples TRBV12-3 or TRBV12-4 to TRBJ1-5; D is ambiguous. This TCR was recovered from a human donor in good health (CMV status not recorded). Some clones in this sample may be carry-over from other donors' samples. Sequencing was carried out using PBMCs. The CDR3 DNA reads TGTGCCAGCAGTTTATTGGGGAGGGATCAGCCCCAGCATTTT. Translated, it gives CASSLLGRDQPQHF.